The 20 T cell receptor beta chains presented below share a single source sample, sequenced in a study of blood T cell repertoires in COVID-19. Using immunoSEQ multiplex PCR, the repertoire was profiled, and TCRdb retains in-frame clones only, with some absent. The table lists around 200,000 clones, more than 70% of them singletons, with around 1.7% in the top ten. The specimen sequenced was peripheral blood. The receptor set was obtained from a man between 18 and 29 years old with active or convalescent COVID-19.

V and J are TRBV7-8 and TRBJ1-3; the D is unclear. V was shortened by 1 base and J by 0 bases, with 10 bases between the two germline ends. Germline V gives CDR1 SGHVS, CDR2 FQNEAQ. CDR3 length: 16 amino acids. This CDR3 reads CASSLGTALSGNTIYF. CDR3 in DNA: TGTGCCAGCAGCTTAGGAACAGCACTCTCTGGAAACACCATATATTTT.

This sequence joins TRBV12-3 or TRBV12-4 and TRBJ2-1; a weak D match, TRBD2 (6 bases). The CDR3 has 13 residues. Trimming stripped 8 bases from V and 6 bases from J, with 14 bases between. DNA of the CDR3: TGTGCCAGCTCGGGACTGCCTGGCAATGAGCAGTTCTTC. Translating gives CASSGLPGNEQFF.

The CDR3 protein is CASSTRGMNTEAFF. The DNA of the CDR3 is TGTGCCAGTAGTACAAGGGGCATGAACACTGAAGCTTTCTTT. The V and J genes are TRBV19 and TRBJ1-1, with TRBD1 as a possible D gene (5 bases). The V end lost 4 bases, the J end lost 0 bases, and 9 bases lay between the germline ends. CDR1 LNHDA and CDR2 SQIVND come from the germline V gene (reference sequence). This CDR3 comprises 14 residues.

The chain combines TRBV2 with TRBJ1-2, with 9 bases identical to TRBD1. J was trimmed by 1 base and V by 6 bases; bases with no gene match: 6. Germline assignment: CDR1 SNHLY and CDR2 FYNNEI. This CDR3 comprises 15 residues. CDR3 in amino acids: CASRHPGQGNYGYTF. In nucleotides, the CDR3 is TGTGCCAGCAGACACCCGGGACAGGGTAACTATGGCTACACCTTC.

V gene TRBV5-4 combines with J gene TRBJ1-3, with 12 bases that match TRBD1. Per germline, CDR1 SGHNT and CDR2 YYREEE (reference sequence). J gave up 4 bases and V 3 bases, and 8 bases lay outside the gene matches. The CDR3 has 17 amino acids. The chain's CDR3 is CASSSGTGGSGGNTIYF. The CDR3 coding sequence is TGTGCCAGCAGCTCCGGGACAGGGGGCTCGGGCGGAAACACCATATATTTT.

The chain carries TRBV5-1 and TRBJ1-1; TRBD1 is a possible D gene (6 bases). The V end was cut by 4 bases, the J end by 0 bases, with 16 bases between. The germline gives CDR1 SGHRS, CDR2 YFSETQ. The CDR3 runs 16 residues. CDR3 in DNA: TGCGCCAGCAGCCCGGCACTAACAGGGATGAACACTGAAGCTTTCTTT. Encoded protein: CASSPALTGMNTEAFF. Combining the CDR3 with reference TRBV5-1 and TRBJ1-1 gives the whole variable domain KAGVTQTPRYLIKTRGQQVTLSCSPISGHRSVSWYQQTPGQGLQFLFEYFSETQRNKGNFPGRFSGRQFSNSRSEMNVSTLELGDSALYLCASSPALTGMNTEAFFGQGTRLTVV.

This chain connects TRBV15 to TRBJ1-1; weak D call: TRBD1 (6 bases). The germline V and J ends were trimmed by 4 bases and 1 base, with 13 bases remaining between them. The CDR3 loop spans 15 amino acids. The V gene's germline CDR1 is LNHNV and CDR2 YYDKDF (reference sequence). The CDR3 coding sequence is TGTGCCACCAGCACCGATCCGGGACAGAACACTGAAGCTTTCTTT. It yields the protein CATSTDPGQNTEAFF.

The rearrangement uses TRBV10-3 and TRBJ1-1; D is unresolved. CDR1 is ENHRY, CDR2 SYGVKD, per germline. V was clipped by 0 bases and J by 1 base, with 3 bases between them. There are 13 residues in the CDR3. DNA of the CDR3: TGTGCCATCAGTGAGTCCGGGAACACTGAAGCTTTCTTT. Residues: CAISESGNTEAFF.

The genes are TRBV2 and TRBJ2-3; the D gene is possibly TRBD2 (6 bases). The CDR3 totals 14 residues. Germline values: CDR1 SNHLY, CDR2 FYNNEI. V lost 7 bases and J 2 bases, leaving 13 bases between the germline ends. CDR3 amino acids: CASKRDWNTDTQYF. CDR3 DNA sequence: TGTGCCAGCAAGAGGGACTGGAACACAGATACGCAGTATTTT.

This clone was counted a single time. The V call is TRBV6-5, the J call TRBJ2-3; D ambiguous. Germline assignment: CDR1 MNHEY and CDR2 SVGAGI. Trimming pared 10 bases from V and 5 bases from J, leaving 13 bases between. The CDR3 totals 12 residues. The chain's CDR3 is CATAMRGDTQYF. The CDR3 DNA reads TGTGCCACCGCCATGCGTGGAGATACGCAGTATTTT.

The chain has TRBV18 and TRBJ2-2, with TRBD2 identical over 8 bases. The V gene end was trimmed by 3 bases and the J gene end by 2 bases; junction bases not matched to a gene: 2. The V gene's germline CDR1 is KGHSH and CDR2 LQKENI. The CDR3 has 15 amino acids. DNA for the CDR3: TGTGCCAGCTCACCGGGACTAGGTAACACCGGGGAGCTGTTTTTT. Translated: CASSPGLGNTGELFF.

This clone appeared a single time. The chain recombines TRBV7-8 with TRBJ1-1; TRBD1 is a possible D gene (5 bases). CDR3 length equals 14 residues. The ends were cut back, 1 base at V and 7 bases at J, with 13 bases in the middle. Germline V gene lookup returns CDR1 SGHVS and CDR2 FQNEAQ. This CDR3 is CASSLGDLGGEAFF. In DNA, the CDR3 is TGTGCCAGCAGCTTAGGGGACTTGGGGGGTGAAGCTTTCTTT.

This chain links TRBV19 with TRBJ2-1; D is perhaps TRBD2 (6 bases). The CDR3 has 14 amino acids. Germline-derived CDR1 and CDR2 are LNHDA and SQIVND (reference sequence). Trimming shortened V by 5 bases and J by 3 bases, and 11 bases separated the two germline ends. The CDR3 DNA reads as TGTGCCAGTAGTCATTTGGACTACTACAATGAGCAGTTCTTC. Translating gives CASSHLDYYNEQFF. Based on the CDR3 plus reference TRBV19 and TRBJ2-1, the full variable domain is DGGITQSPKYLFRKEGQNVTLSCEQNLNHDAMYWYRQDPGQGLRLIYYSQIVNDFQKGDIAEGYSVSREKKESFPLTVTSAQKNPTAFYLCASSHLDYYNEQFFGPGTRLTVL.

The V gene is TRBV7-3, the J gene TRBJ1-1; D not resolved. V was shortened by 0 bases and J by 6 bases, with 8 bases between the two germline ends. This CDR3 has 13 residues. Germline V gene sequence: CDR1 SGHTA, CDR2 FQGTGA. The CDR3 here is CASSLTQAAEAFF. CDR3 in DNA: TGTGCCAGCAGCTTAACCCAGGCAGCTGAAGCTTTCTTT.

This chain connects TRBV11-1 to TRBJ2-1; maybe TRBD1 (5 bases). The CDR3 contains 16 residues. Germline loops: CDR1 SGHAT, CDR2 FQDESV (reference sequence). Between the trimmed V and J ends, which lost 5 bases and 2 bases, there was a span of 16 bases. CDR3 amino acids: CASSPEPQGAYNEQFF. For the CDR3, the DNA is TGTGCCAGCAGCCCCGAGCCCCAGGGCGCCTACAATGAGCAGTTCTTC.

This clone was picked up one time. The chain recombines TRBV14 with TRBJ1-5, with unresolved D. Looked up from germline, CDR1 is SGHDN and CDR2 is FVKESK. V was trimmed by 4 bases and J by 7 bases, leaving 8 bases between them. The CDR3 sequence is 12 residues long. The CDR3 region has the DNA TGTGCCAGCAGCCTGGGAGAGCAGCCCCAGCATTTT. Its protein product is CASSLGEQPQHF.

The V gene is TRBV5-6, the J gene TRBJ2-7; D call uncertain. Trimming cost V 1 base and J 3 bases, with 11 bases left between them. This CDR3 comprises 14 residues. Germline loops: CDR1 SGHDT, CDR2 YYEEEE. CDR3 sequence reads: CASSLRGSRYEQYF. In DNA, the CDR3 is TGTGCCAGCAGCTTGAGAGGATCGCGCTACGAGCAGTACTTC.

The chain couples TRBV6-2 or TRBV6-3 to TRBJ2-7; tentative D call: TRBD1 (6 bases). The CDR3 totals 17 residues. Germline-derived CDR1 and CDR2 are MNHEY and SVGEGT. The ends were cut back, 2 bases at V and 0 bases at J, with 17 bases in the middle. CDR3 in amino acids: CASSYRGWDTNSYEQYF. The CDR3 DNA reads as TGTGCCAGCAGTTACAGGGGGTGGGACACCAACTCCTACGAGCAGTACTTC.

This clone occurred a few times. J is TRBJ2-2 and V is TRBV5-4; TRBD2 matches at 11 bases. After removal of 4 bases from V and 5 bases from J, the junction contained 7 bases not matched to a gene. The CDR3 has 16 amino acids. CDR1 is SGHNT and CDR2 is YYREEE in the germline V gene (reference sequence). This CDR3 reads CASSPSGGPGTGELFF. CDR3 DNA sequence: TGTGCCAGCAGCCCTAGCGGGGGGCCGGGGACCGGGGAGCTGTTTTTT.

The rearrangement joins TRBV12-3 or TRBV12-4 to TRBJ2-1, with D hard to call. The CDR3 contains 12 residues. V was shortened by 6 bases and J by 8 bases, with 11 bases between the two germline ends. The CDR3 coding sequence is TGTGCCAGCAGGACAATAGTCGATGAGCAGTTCTTC. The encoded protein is CASRTIVDEQFF.